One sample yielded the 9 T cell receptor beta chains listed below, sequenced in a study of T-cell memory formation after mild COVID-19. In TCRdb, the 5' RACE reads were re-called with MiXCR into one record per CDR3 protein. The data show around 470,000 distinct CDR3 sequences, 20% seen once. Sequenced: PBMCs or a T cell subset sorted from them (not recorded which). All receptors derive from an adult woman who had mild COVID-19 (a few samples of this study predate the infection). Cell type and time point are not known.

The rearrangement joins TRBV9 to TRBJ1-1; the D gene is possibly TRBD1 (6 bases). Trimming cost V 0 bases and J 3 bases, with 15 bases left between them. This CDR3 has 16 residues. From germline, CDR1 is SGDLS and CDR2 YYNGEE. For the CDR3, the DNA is TGTGCCAGCAGCGTAGAACAGGGAAAATGGGACACTGAAGCTTTCTTT. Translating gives CASSVEQGKWDTEAFF. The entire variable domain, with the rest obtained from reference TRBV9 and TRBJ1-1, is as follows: DSGVTQTPKHLITATGQRVTLRCSPRSGDLSVYWYQQSLDQGLQFLIQYYNGEERAKGNILERFSAQQFPDLHSELNLSSLELGDSALYFCASSVEQGKWDTEAFFGQGTRLTVV.

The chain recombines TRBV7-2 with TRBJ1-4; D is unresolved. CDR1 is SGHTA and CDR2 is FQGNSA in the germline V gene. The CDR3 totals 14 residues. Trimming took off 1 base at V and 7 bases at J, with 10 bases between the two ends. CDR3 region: CASSLDHRSEKLFF. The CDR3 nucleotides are TGTGCCAGCAGCTTAGATCATAGGAGTGAAAAACTGTTTTTT.

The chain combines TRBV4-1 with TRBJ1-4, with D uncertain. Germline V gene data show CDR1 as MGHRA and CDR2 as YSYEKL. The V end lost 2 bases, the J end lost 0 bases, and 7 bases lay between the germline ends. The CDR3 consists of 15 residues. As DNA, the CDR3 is TGCGCCAGCAGCCAAACCCCGGCAACTAATGAAAAACTGTTTTTT. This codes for CASSQTPATNEKLFF.

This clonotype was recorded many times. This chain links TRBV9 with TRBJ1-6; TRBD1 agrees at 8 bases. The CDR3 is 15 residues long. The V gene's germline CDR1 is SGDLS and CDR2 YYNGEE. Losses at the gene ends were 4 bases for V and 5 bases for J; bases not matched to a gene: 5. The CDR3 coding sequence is TGTGCCAGCAGCCCCCGGACAGGGAATAATTCACCCCTCCACTTT. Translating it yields CASSPRTGNNSPLHF.

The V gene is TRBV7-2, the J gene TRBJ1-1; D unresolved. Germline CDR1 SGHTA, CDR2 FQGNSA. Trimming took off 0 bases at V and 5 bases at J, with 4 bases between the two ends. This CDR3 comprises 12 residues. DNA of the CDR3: TGTGCCAGCAGCTTAGCGGTGACTGAAGCTTTCTTT. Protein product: CASSLAVTEAFF.

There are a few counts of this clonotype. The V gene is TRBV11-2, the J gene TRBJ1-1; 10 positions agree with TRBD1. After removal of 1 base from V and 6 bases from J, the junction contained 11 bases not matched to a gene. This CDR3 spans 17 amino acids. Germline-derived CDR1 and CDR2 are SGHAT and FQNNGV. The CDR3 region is CASSLGSSRDRGAEAFF. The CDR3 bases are TGTGCCAGCAGCTTAGGTTCTTCCCGGGACAGGGGCGCTGAAGCTTTCTTT.

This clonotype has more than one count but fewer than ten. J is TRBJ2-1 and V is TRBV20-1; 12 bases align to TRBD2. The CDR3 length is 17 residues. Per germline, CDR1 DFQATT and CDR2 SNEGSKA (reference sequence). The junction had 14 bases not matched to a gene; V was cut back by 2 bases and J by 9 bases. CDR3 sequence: CSARLAGGTVGYAEQFF. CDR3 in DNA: TGCAGTGCTAGACTAGCGGGGGGGACAGTTGGATATGCTGAGCAGTTCTTC.

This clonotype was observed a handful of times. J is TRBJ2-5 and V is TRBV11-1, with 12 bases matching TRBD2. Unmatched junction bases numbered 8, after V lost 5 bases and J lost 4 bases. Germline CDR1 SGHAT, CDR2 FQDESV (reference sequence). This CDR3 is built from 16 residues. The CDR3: CASSRKLAGGLETQYF. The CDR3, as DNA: TGTGCCAGCAGCCGGAAACTAGCGGGGGGTTTAGAGACCCAGTACTTC.

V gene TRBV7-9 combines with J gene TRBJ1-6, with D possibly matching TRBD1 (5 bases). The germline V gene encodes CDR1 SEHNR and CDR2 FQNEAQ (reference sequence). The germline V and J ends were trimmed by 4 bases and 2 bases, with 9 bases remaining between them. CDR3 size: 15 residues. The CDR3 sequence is CASSSRDAYNSPLHF. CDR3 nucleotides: TGTGCCAGCAGCTCCCGGGACGCCTATAATTCACCCCTCCACTTT.